This TCR beta chain was found in a study of T cells after yellow fever vaccination (dated by TCRdb to between 2018 and 2021). The study in broad terms: The SMART-Seq v4 Ultra Low Input RNA kit was used to prepare libraries from fractions with low cell numbers. Blood was drawn at multiple timepoints before and after primary and secondary immunization, with bulk PBMC replicates and cell subsets isolated. The cohort comprised two healthy male donors, one aged 18 to 30 and one aged 30 to 40 years. Bulk TCR alpha and beta repertoires were sequenced longitudinally to track T-cell clones before and after primary and booster YFV17D yellow fever vaccination.

This clonotype was seen repeatedly, ten times or more. It lacks a known antigen. The input lacks base qualities; no much larger clone sits a single base away. From the cysteine up to the phenylalanine, the CDR3 has a length of 15 residues. Only CDR3 DNA is held: 45 bases, read in frame from base 1. CDR1 and CDR2 (SGDLS, YYNGEE) derive from the germline V gene. A distance of 12 bases separates the germline ends of V and J, which lose 4 bases and 0 bases respectively. What the work shows at the level of the full study, not this receptor alone: Because the study included only two donors, the extent to which the findings can be generalized is limited. After the booster, most of the clones that had expanded following primary vaccination were detected again (almost 98% of CD4 and around 90% of CD8), which suggests that memory was broadly maintained. The secondary T-cell response was weaker than the primary response but faster, peaking on day 5 instead of day 15. A small share of clonotypes occurred in both CD4 and CD8 compartments, likely arising from convergent recombination. Because abundant contaminating clonotypes from the bulk population could be contained in FACS-sorted repertoires, computational filtering was required.

The treatment or condition label for this specimen denotes: live attenuated yellow fever vaccine strain. At every blood-draw timepoint, two biological replicates of bulk PBMCs were collected. A standard Ficoll-Paque protocol was used to isolate PBMCs from peripheral blood. RNA was extracted with TriZol from bulk PBMCs, CD4 and CD8 fractions, and dextramer-positive and dextramer-negative fractions. TCR cDNA was made using 5'RACE template switching, a step that added a universal primer site and unique molecular identifiers. Priming of cDNA synthesis was performed from both the TCR alpha and TCR beta constant segments. Library amplification involved two PCR steps, and the second step added sample barcodes and sequencing adapters. Libraries were sequenced on Illumina HiSeq 2500 (2x100 bp) or NovaSeq (2x150 bp). Per the source publication's procedure: MIGEC was used to demultiplex reads and collapse the reads into UMI consensus sequences, and MiXCR was used for V(D)J alignment. Clonotypes responding to the vaccine were identified with edgeR on replicate PBMC samples, with the criteria of FDR below 0.01 and a log2 fold change above 5 up to day 15. Each bulk clonotype was labeled CD4 or CD8 based on which sequenced repertoire, CD4 or CD8, contained the clonotype at higher abundance. TCRdb reprocessing: public reads trimmed at Q25 with fastp, clones called with MiXCR, in-frame beta chains kept. Merged by CDR3 protein, the rows form single entries marked with the most common genes and DNA. The V and J calls and clone size are TCRdb's, not the authors'. Recorded for this sample are some 670,000 distinct CDR3 sequences; roughly an eighth of them occurred a single time. The ten biggest clones cover about 15% of the sample.

The sequence joins TRBV9 to TRBJ2-3; the D region possibly corresponds to TRBD2 (5 bases align). The source of this sequence is a young man who received the YFV17D yellow fever vaccine. The specimen comprised PBMCs, sampled on the day of the yellow fever booster vaccination. The nucleotide sequence reads as follows: TGTGCCAGCAGCTCTTGGACTGCTAGCACAGATACGCAGTATTTT. Its translation is CASSSWTASTDTQYF.